This T cell receptor (beta chain) appears in the sequencing data of a study of T cells in Graves' hyperthyroidism and ophthalmopathy. Points from the study as a whole: Appearing also in blood were most of the thyroid clonotypes expanded above 0.001. Separation of ophthalmopathy from stable hyperthyroidism was achieved by a 13 V-J model.

This clonotype was observed at least ten times. Its antigen remains unknown. Lactation, pregnancy, other autoimmune disease or uncontrolled infection excluded patients. First hyperthyroidism diagnosis is when the blood sample was obtained, before any ophthalmopathy symptoms. V lost 3 bases and J lost 4, with 9 bases in between. The CDR3 is 13 residues long. CDR1 and CDR2 (germline): KGHSH, LQKENI. Amplified regions were TCR beta CDR3 sequences from RNA transcripts. Primed by the HTBI set, a first-round RT-PCR was run on the TCR CDR3. TCRdb reprocessed the multiplex PCR reads via MiXCR and lists one record per CDR3 protein. The profile shows over 250,000 distinct CDR3 sequences, less than 30% of them singletons.

The rearrangement joins TRBV18 to TRBJ2-5, with D tentatively TRBD2 (5 bases). The TCR originated in a man aged 35 to 55 with Graves' hyperthyroidism that later progressed to Graves' ophthalmopathy. Specimen: blood. The CDR3 nucleotides are TGTGCCAGCTCACCGATGGACTTAGAGACCCAGTACTTC. Its protein is CASSPMDLETQYF.